The 15 T cell receptor beta chains below come from one sample, sequenced in a study of patients and donors after allogeneic stem cell transplantation. TCRdb fed the RT-PCR reads into MiXCR, producing one record per CDR3 protein. The top ten clones hold 3.2% of a sample with approximately 150,000 distinct CDR3 sequences, 30% of them seen once. Source material: blood, either unsorted or a sorted T cell fraction (not recorded which). The receptor source for this set is a human donor who was either an allogeneic HSCT recipient or a stem cell or donor lymphocyte infusion donor (not recorded which). It is not recorded whose cells these are; they may come from a transplant donor.

This clonotype was counted many times. This chain links TRBV7-2 with TRBJ1-1; no firm D call. The CDR3 totals 13 residues. CDR1 SGHTA and CDR2 FQGNSA come from the germline V gene. Trimming stripped 1 base from V and 2 bases from J, with 5 bases between. This CDR3 is CASSLGRNTEAFF. As DNA, the CDR3 is TGTGCCAGCAGCTTAGGGCGAAACACTGAAGCTTTCTTT.

This clonotype appeared a single time. This chain joins TRBV20-1 and TRBJ2-3, with 7 bases that match TRBD2. The CDR3 contains 13 residues. V dropped 7 bases and J dropped 6; count of bases not matched to a gene: 10. The germline CDR1 and CDR2 sequences are DFQATT and SNEGSKA (reference sequence). The CDR3 DNA is TGCAGTGGTTCCAGCGGGATCGGGGATACGCAGTATTTT. Translation gives CSGSSGIGDTQYF.

The chain carries TRBV28 and TRBJ2-5; D may be TRBD1 (5 bases). CDR1 MDHEN and CDR2 SYDVKM come from the germline V gene. The CDR3 totals 15 residues. V was clipped by 5 bases and J by 1 base, with 14 bases between them. CDR3 sequence: CASSPPTASQETQYF. In nucleotides, the CDR3 is TGTGCCAGCAGTCCCCCGACAGCGAGCCAAGAGACCCAGTACTTC.

This clonotype came up a few times. V is TRBV24-1 and J is TRBJ1-5, with D uncertain. Per the germline V gene, CDR1 is KGHDR and CDR2 is SFDVKD. This CDR3 has 14 residues. V dropped 5 bases and J dropped 1 base, with 8 bases sitting between them. CDR3 in amino acids: CATSGAYSNQPQHF. In DNA, the CDR3 is TGTGCCACCAGTGGTGCGTACAGCAATCAGCCCCAGCATTTT.

V and J are TRBV30 and TRBJ2-1, with D perhaps matching TRBD2 (6 bases). Germline CDR1 GTSNPN, CDR2 SVGIG (reference sequence). V lost 5 bases, J lost 5 bases, and 19 bases lay in between. The CDR3 sequence is 15 residues long. The CDR3 nucleotides are TGTGCCTGGGAAGCCCTAGCGAGGGCCGACAATGAGCAGTTCTTC. Its protein product is CAWEALARADNEQFF.

This clonotype was seen a handful of times. This chain uses TRBV12-3 or TRBV12-4 with TRBJ1-6; 12 bases agree with TRBD1. The V segment lost 6 bases and the J segment 10 bases; nucleotides outside the gene matches: 1. This CDR3 is built from 13 residues. In nucleotides, the CDR3 is TGTGCCAGCAGGGGACAGGGGGCATCACCCCTCCACTTT. It yields the protein CASRGQGASPLHF.

The chain links TRBV27 to TRBJ1-6; TRBD1 is a possible D gene (5 bases). CDR1 and CDR2 (germline): MNHEY, SMNVEV (reference sequence). V lost 3 bases and J lost 9, with 15 bases in between. The CDR3 runs 15 residues. The CDR3 reads CASSFLGPTGSPLHF. DNA for the CDR3: TGTGCCAGCAGTTTCTTGGGACCCACCGGTTCACCCCTCCACTTT.

This clonotype was counted a single time. The chain links TRBV18 to TRBJ1-5, with a weak D call TRBD1 (5 bases). In germline, CDR1 is KGHSH, CDR2 LQKENI. V was clipped by 4 bases and J by 3 bases, with 16 bases between them. The CDR3 length is 16 residues. The CDR3 nucleotides read TGTGCCAGCTCACTACAGGAGGGCCAAGTCAATCAGCCCCAGCATTTT. Protein product: CASSLQEGQVNQPQHF.

In its sample, this clonotype was seen a few times. This rearrangement joins TRBV5-1 to TRBJ1-1; 10 bases match TRBD1. V gave up 4 bases and J gave up 6 bases; unmatched junction bases: 6. The CDR3 has 14 amino acids. Germline assignment: CDR1 SGHRS and CDR2 YFSETQ. The CDR3 loop reads CASSRGQGDAEAFF. The DNA of the CDR3 is TGCGCCAGCAGCCGCGGACAGGGGGACGCTGAAGCTTTCTTT.

The chain combines TRBV4-1 with TRBJ2-4; D is unclear. The CDR3 is 15 amino acids. The germline V gene encodes CDR1 MGHRA and CDR2 YSYEKL. V was cut by 1 base and J by 7 bases, with 14 bases left in between. CDR3 in DNA: TGCGCCAGCAGCCAAGTTCGGACCCCTGGGAACATTCAGTACTTC. Amino acid sequence: CASSQVRTPGNIQYF.

This clonotype was recorded only once. The chain joins TRBV7-2 to TRBJ2-5; a possible D gene is TRBD2 (6 bases). With 4 bases removed from V and 2 bases from J, the gap between germline ends came to 8 bases. Germline V gene data show CDR1 as SGHTA and CDR2 as FQGNSA. There are 13 residues in the CDR3. CDR3 loop: CASSSREQETQYF. For the CDR3, the DNA is TGTGCCAGCAGCTCCCGGGAGCAAGAGACCCAGTACTTC.

This clonotype was picked up a small number of times. The chain carries TRBV20-1 and TRBJ1-1; D is unresolved. Germline CDR1 reads DFQATT; CDR2 reads SNEGSKA (reference sequence). This CDR3 is built from 14 residues. Trimming took off 0 bases at V and 5 bases at J, with 13 bases between the two ends. The CDR3 DNA reads as TGCAGTGCTAGAGATTGGGGAGGAGAAACTGAAGCTTTCTTT. It encodes CSARDWGGETEAFF.

This clonotype appeared a few times. The chain joins TRBV11-2 to TRBJ2-5; D gene uncertain. This CDR3 has 13 residues. Germline-derived CDR1 and CDR2 are SGHAT and FQNNGV. V gave up 6 bases and J gave up 4 bases, with 12 bases separating them. The CDR3 sequence: CASRFSPRETQYF. The CDR3 DNA follows: TGTGCCAGCAGATTCAGCCCCCGAGAGACCCAGTACTTC.

The chain joins TRBV12-3 or TRBV12-4 to TRBJ1-5; 9 bases fit TRBD1. The CDR3 has 14 residues. J lost 7 bases, V lost 5 bases, and 6 bases had no gene match. The DNA of the CDR3 is TGTGCCAGCAGTCCCACAGGGGGCGGGCAGCCCCAGCATTTT. It encodes CASSPTGGGQPQHF.

In its sample, this clonotype was seen a few times. The chain carries TRBV6-5 and TRBJ2-1; D unclear. Between the trimmed V and J ends, which lost 8 bases and 5 bases, there was a span of 7 bases. Germline assignment: CDR1 MNHEY and CDR2 SVGAGI. The CDR3 spans 11 residues. In nucleotides, the CDR3 is TGTGCCAGCTCCGCCCACAATGAGCAGTTCTTC. As protein: CASSAHNEQFF.